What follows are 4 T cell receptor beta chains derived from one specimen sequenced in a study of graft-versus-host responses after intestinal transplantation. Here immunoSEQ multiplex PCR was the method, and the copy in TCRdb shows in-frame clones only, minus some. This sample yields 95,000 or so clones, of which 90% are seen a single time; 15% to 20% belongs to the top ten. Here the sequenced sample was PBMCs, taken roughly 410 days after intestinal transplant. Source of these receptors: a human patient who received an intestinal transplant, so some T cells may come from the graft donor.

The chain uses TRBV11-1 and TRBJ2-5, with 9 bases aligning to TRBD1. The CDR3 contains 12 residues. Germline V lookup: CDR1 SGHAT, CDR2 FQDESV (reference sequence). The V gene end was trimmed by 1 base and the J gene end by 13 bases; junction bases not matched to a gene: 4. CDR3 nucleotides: TGTGCCAGCAGCTTAGGGGGACAGGGTACGTACTTC. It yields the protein CASSLGGQGTYF.

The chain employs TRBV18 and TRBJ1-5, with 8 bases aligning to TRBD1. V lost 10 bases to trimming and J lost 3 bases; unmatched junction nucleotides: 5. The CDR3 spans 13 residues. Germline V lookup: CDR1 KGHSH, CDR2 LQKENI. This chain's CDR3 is CATRQGTNQPQHF. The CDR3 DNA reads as TGTGCCACCAGACAGGGGACCAATCAGCCCCAGCATTTT.

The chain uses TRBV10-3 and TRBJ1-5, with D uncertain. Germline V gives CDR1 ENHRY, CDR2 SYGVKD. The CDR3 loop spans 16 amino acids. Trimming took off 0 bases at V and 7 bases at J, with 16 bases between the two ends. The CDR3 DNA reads TGTGCCATCAGTGAGTCGGCGGCGGGGTTGGGACAGCCCCAGCATTTT. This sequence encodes CAISESAAGLGQPQHF.

CDR3 sequence reads: CASSLGTDNEKLFF. DNA for the CDR3: TGTGCCAGCAGCTTGGGCACAGATAATGAAAAACTGTTTTTT. The genes are TRBV5-6 and TRBJ1-4; D remains ambiguous. Germline V gene sequence: CDR1 SGHDT, CDR2 YYEEEE. This CDR3 is 14 amino acids long. Trimming removed 0 bases at V and 4 bases at J, with 7 bases between.